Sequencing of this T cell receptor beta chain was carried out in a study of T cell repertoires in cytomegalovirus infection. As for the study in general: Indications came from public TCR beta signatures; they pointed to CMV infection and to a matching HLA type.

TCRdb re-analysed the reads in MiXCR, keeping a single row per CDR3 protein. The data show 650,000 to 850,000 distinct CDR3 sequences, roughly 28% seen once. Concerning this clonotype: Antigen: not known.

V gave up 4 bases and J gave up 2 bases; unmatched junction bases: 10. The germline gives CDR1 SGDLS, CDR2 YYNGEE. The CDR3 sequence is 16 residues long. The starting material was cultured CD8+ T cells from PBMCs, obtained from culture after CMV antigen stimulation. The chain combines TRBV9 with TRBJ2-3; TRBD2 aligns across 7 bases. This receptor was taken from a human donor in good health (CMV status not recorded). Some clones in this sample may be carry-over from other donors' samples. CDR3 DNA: TGTGCCAGCAGCCCCAAAGCGGGACGATTCACAGATACGCAGTATTTT. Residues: CASSPKAGRFTDTQYF.